The source of this T cell receptor (beta chain) is a study of shared T cell receptors in the human thymus. This clone was observed a few times. Germline V lookup: CDR1 ENHRY, CDR2 SYGVKD. V lost 3 bases and J lost 3; bases outside the gene matches: 5. This CDR3 is 15 amino acids long. The assay was immunoSEQ multiplex PCR, and TCRdb's table has in-frame clones only and misses some. The sample records roughly 560,000 clones, 70% to 80% being singletons. The sample was also reused in another study, on human thymus T cells.

This chain uses TRBV10-3 with TRBJ1-2; TRBD1 matches at 9 bases. This TCR was sampled from a boy under two years old with a congenital heart defect. The specimen was thymocytes. CDR3 residues: CAISDTGGEDYGYTF. The CDR3 DNA reads as TGTGCCATCAGTGATACAGGGGGCGAGGACTATGGCTACACCTTC.